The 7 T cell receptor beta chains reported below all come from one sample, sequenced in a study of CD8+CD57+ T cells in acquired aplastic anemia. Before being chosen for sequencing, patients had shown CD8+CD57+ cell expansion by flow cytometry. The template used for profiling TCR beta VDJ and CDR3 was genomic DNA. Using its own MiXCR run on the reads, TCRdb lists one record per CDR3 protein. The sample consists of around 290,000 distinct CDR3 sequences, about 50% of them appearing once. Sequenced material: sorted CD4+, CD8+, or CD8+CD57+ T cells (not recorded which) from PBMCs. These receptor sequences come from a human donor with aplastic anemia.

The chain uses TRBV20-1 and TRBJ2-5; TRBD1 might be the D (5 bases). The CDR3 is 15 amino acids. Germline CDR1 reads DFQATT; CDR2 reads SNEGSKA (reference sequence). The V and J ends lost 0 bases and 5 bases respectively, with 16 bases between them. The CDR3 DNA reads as TGCAGTGCTAGAGATGGGGCAAGGCTAGGGGAGACCCAGTACTTC. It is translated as CSARDGARLGETQYF.

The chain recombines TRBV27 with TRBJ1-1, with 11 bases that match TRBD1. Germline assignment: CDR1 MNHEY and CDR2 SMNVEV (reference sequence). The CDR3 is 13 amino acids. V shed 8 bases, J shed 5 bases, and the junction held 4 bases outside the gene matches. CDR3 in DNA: TGTGCCAGCCGGGACAGGGGGAGAACTGAAGCTTTCTTT. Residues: CASRDRGRTEAFF.

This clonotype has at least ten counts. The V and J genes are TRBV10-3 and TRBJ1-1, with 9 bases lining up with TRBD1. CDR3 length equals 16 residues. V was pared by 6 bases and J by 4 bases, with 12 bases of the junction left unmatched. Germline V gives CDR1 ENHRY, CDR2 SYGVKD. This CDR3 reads CAISPGTGRSGTEAFF. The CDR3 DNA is TGTGCCATCAGCCCCGGGACAGGGCGTAGTGGCACTGAAGCTTTCTTT.

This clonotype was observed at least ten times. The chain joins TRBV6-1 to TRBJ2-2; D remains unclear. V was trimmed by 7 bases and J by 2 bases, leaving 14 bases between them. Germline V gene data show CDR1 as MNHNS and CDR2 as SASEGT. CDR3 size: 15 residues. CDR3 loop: CASMLWSLNTGELFF. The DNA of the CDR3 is TGTGCCAGCATGCTCTGGAGCCTCAACACCGGGGAGCTGTTTTTT.

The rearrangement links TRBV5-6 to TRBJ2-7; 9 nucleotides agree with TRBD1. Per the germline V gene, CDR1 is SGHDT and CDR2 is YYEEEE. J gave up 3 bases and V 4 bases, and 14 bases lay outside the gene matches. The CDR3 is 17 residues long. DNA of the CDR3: TGTGCCAGCAGCCGAGCTCGACAGGGGGGGGGGTACTACGAGCAGTACTTC. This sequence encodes CASSRARQGGGYYEQYF.

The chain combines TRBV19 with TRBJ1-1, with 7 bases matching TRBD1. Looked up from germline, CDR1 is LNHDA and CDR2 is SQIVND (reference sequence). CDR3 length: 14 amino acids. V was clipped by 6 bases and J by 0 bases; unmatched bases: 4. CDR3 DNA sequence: TGTGCCAGTAGAAACAGGGGACTGAACACTGAAGCTTTCTTT. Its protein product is CASRNRGLNTEAFF.

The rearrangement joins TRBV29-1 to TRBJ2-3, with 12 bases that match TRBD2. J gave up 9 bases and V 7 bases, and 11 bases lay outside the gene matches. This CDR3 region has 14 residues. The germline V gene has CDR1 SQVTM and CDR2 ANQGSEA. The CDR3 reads CSGGLAGNLGTQYF. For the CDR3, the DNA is TGCAGCGGCGGACTAGCGGGGAACCTTGGGACGCAGTATTTT.